A single sample is the source of the 17 T cell receptor beta chains below, sequenced in a study of T cell repertoires in cytomegalovirus infection (dated by TCRdb to the late 2010s). These reads were obtained on an Illumina HiSeq 1500. Using fastp trimming at Q25 and MiXCR clonotype assembly, TCRdb reanalyzed the public sequencing data and kept in-frame beta chains. Entries that share a CDR3 protein sequence are merged under the most common genes and DNA. This sample has some 450,000 distinct CDR3 sequences in its table, and under 40% of those were observed once. Of the sample, roughly an eighth is held by the ten largest clones. Sequencing was done on a sample of PBMCs. Receptors were obtained from a human donor in good health (CMV status not recorded). Some clones in this sample may be carry-over from other donors' samples.

As concerns this clonotype: One end of the junction fails to match germline, which may point to a read error. The rearrangement links TRBV4-1 to TRBJ2-2; D gene uncertain. This CDR3 contains 16 residues. Germline-derived CDR1 and CDR2 are MGHRA and YSYEKL. CDR3 sequence: CTSSQEWLLNTGELFF. CDR3 DNA: TGCACCAGCAGCCAAGAATGGCTTCTGAACACCGGGGAGCTGTTTTTT.

This clonotype was seen only a few times. This chain connects TRBV11-2 to TRBJ1-2; the D gene is possibly TRBD1 (5 bases). This CDR3 region has 14 residues. Trimming left V 5 bases short and J 8 bases short, with 18 bases between. Germline V gives CDR1 SGHAT, CDR2 FQNNGV. CDR3 protein: CASSHSRRAGGYTF. The CDR3 nucleotides are TGTGCCAGCAGCCACAGCCGCAGGGCGGGAGGCTACACCTTC.

In DNA form, the CDR3 reads TGCGCCAGCAGCCAACAAAAAGGGGGGAAAAACACTGAAGCTTTCTTT. Translating it yields CASSQQKGGKNTEAFF. V gene TRBV4-3 combines with J gene TRBJ1-1; TRBD1 might be the D (6 bases). Per germline, CDR1 LGHNA and CDR2 YSLEER. V lost 2 bases, J lost 2 bases, and 15 bases lay in between. The CDR3 length is 16 residues.

The chain combines TRBV27 with TRBJ2-4, with 10 bases that match TRBD1. After removal of 5 bases from V and 16 bases from J, the junction contained 8 bases not matched to a gene. Germline CDR1 MNHEY, CDR2 SMNVEV (reference sequence). CDR3 length: 12 amino acids. The CDR3 nucleotides are TGTGCCAGCAGTGGAGGGGACAGGGGCTTTTACTTC. This codes for CASSGGDRGFYF.

The V call is TRBV5-6, the J call TRBJ1-5; a weak D match, TRBD1 (6 bases). The CDR3 sequence is 18 residues long. V was cut by 1 base and J by 0 bases, with 17 bases left in between. The V gene's germline CDR1 is SGHDT and CDR2 YYEEEE. The CDR3 DNA follows: TGTGCCAGCAGCTTGAGGGGGGGTCTGGGGTATAGCAATCAGCCCCAGCATTTT. Residues: CASSLRGGLGYSNQPQHF.

This clonotype has only one observation. The junction shows a germline mismatch at one end, possibly a read error. CDR3 sequence reads: CASSFGLAGTTDTPYF. Here the CDR3 DNA reads TGTGCCAGCAGTTTCGGACTAGCGGGTACCACAGATACGCCGTATTTT. The chain is built from TRBV5-6 and TRBJ2-3; 11 bases map to TRBD2. Germline V CDR1 and CDR2: SGHDT, YYEEEE. This CDR3 contains 16 residues.

The chain is built from TRBV30 and TRBJ2-3; TRBD2 matches 13 bases. V was clipped by 0 bases and J by 10 bases; unmatched bases: 10. Germline loops: CDR1 GTSNPN, CDR2 SVGIG (reference sequence). The CDR3 runs 16 residues. The CDR3 DNA reads TGTGCCTGGAGTGTAGGGGGGGGACTAGCGGGGCGGGCGCAGTATTTT. It translates to CAWSVGGGLAGRAQYF.

The table lists this clonotype with a few counts. V and J are TRBV5-6 and TRBJ2-3, with 7 bases identical to TRBD2. The germline V gene has CDR1 SGHDT and CDR2 YYEEEE. This CDR3 comprises 16 residues. Trimming took 5 bases from V and 1 from J; bases not matched to a gene: 10. The CDR3 nucleotides read TGTGCCAGCAGGTCCCTCCAGCGGGAACGCACAGATACGCAGTATTTT. Translation gives CASRSLQRERTDTQYF.

This rearrangement joins TRBV10-2 to TRBJ2-5, with D possibly TRBD2 on 5 matching bases. The CDR3 is made up of 14 amino acids. CDR1 and CDR2 from the germline V gene are WSHSY and SAAADI. V dropped 0 bases and J dropped 5 bases, with 10 bases sitting between them. In nucleotides, the CDR3 is TGCGCCAGCAGTGAGTCGAGGGCTCGGGAGACCCAGTACTTC. Protein sequence: CASSESRARETQYF.

This clonotype was seen just once. The chain combines TRBV2 with TRBJ2-1, with TRBD2 matching 10 bases. V was pared by 2 bases and J by 6 bases, with 10 bases of the junction left unmatched. This CDR3 region has 17 residues. CDR1 is SNHLY, CDR2 FYNNEI, per germline. CDR3 in amino acids: CASSEHPSGGASNEQFF. The CDR3 region has the DNA TGTGCCAGCAGTGAACACCCGAGCGGGGGGGCCAGCAATGAGCAGTTCTTC.

This clonotype was recorded a few times. J is TRBJ2-3 and V is TRBV12-3 or TRBV12-4, with D maybe TRBD2 (7 bases). CDR3 length: 15 residues. Between the trimmed V and J ends, which lost 8 bases and 1 base, there was a span of 16 bases. The CDR3 coding sequence is TGTGCCAGCCATAGGGGGAGGGCTCGCACAGATACGCAGTATTTT. Translating it yields CASHRGRARTDTQYF.

Turning to this clonotype: This could be a read error, since a much larger clone is one nucleotide away. The rearrangement links TRBV6-6 to TRBJ2-3; a possible D gene is TRBD1 (5 bases). V lost 6 bases and J 9 bases, leaving 19 bases between the germline ends. CDR1 and CDR2 from the germline V gene are MNHNY and SVGAGI (reference sequence). This CDR3 is built from 14 residues. This CDR3 reads CASREDIVGETQYF. The CDR3 bases are TGTGCCAGCAGAGAGGACATAGTGGGCGAGACGCAGTATTTT.

This clonotype has a handful of counts. The chain couples TRBV12-3 or TRBV12-4 to TRBJ1-5, with D tentatively TRBD1 (5 bases). V was clipped by 3 bases and J by 3 bases, with 15 bases between them. This CDR3 is 16 amino acids long. The CDR3 DNA reads TGTGCCAGCAGTTTCGGGGGTTTGACGCACAATCAGCCCCAGCATTTT. Protein product: CASSFGGLTHNQPQHF.

J is TRBJ1-5 and V is TRBV4-1; D is possibly TRBD1 (6 bases). Germline V gene lookup returns CDR1 MGHRA and CDR2 YSYEKL. The germline V and J ends were trimmed by 1 base and 2 bases, with 18 bases remaining between them. The CDR3 extends over 18 amino acids. The CDR3 is CASSQVGRGKSGNQPQHF. CDR3 DNA sequence: TGCGCCAGCAGCCAAGTTGGCAGGGGAAAATCGGGCAATCAGCCCCAGCATTTT.

CDR3 sequence: CASSIRGFNPQHF. CDR3 sequence (DNA): TGTGCCAGTAGTATTAGAGGGTTTAATCCCCAGCATTTT. The chain recombines TRBV19 with TRBJ1-5; D remains ambiguous. Germline V CDR1 and CDR2: LNHDA, SQIVND (reference sequence). CDR3 length: 13 amino acids. Trimming took off 3 bases at V and 10 bases at J, with 13 bases between the two ends.

V gene TRBV20-1 combines with J gene TRBJ1-6; no clear D. The V end lost 6 bases, the J end lost 7 bases, and 16 bases lay between the germline ends. The CDR3 contains 14 residues. In germline, CDR1 is DFQATT, CDR2 SNEGSKA (reference sequence). CDR3 residues: CSAMKGSSNSPLHF. The CDR3, as DNA: TGCAGTGCAATGAAAGGGAGCTCCAATTCACCCCTCCACTTT.

Regarding this clonotype: A much larger clone is a single base away; this may be a read error. The V and J genes are TRBV7-2 and TRBJ1-2; unclear D gene. This CDR3 contains 14 residues. CDR1 is SGHTA, CDR2 FQGNSA, per germline. The CDR3 loop is CASSLFERIYGYIF. The DNA of the CDR3 is TGTGCCAGCAGCTTATTTGAACGGATCTATGGCTACATCTTC. Drawing the rest from reference TRBV7-2 and TRBJ1-2, the complete variable domain is GAGVSQSPSNKVTEKGKDVELRCDPISGHTALYWYRQSLGQGLEFLIYFQGNSAPDKSGLPSDRFSAERTGGSVSTLTIQRTQQEDSAVYLCASSLFERIYGYIFGSGTRLTVV.